The T cell receptor beta chain described here comes from a study of T cell clonotyping in hematopoietic cell transplantation. Background on the study: Cytoreduction preceded collection of pretransplant recipient samples.

Time point of the sample: recipient sample about 28 days before transplant, after cytoreduction. The data were produced by immunoSEQ multiplex PCR, yet TCRdb's version contains in-frame clones alone and is incomplete. Among roughly 50,000 clones listed, just over 85% were seen once. The V gene end was trimmed by 8 bases and the J gene end by 2 bases; junction bases not matched to a gene: 6. The CDR3 is 14 residues long. Germline CDR1 and CDR2: MDHEN and SYDVKM. Study-wide findings and caveats: Higher Inverse Simpson Index values in graft donor and pretransplant recipient predicted broader posttransplant TCR diversity.

Regarding this clone: As yet, its antigen is unknown.

Sequencing used peripheral blood mononuclear cells, obtained before stem cell transplant. The chain employs TRBV28 and TRBJ1-2; 9 bases are a match to TRBD1. The sequence derives from a man aged 55 to 70 with biphenotypic leukemia. Some clones in this sample may be carry-over from other donors' samples. The CDR3 region has the DNA TGTGCCAGCCGGGACAGGGCGACAAACTATGGCTACACCTTC. It translates to CASRDRATNYGYTF.